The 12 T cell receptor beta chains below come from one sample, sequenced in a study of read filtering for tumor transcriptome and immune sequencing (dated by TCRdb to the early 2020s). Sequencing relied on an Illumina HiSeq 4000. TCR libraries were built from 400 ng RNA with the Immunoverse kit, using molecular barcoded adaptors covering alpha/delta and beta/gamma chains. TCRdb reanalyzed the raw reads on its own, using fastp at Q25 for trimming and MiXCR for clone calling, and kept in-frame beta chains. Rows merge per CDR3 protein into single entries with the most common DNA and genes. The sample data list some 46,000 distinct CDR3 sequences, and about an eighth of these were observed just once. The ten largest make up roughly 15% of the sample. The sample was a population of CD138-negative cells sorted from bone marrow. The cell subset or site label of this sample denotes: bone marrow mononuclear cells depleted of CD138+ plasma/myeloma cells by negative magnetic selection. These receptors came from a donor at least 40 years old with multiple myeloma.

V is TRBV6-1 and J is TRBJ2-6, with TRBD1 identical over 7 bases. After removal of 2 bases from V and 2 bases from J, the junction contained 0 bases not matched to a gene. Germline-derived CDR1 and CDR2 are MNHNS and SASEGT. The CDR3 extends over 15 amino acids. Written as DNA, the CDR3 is TGTGCCAGCAGTGAACAGGGGGCTGGGGCCAACGTCCTGACTTTC. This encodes CASSEQGAGANVLTF.

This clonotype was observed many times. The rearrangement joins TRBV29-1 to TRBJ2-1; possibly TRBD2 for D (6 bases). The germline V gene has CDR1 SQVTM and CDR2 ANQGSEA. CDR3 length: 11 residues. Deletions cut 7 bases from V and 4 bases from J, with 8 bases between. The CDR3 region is CSAGTYNEQFF. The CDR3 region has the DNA TGCAGCGCCGGGACTTACAATGAGCAGTTCTTC.

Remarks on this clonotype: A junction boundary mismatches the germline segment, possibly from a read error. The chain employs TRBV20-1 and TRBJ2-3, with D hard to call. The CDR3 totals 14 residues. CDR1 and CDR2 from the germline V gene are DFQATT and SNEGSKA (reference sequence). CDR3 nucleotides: TGCAGTGCTAGTGGCGTGGGATTCACAGATACGCCGTATTTT. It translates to CSASGVGFTDTPYF.

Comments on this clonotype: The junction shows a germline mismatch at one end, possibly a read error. In DNA form, the CDR3 reads TGCAGCGTAAGCCAGGGATACACTGAGGCTTTCTTT. Translation gives CSVSQGYTEAFF. The chain links TRBV29-1 to TRBJ1-1, with TRBD1 as a possible D gene (5 bases). Germline V gene sequence: CDR1 SQVTM, CDR2 ANQGSEA. The CDR3 consists of 12 residues.

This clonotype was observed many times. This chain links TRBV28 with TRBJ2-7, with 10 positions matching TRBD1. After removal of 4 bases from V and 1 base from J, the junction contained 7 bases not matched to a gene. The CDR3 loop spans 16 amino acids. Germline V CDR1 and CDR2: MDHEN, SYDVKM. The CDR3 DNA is TGTGCCAGCAGTTCCCCCCCGGGACAGGGGTCCTACGAGCAGTACTTC. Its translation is CASSSPPGQGSYEQYF.

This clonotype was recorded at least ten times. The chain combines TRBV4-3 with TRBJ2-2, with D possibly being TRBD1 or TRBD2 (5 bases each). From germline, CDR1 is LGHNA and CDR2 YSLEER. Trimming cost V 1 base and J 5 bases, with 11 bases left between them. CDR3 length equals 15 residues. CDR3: CASSQAGTLTGELFF. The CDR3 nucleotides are TGCGCCAGCAGCCAAGCTGGGACGTTGACCGGGGAGCTGTTTTTT.

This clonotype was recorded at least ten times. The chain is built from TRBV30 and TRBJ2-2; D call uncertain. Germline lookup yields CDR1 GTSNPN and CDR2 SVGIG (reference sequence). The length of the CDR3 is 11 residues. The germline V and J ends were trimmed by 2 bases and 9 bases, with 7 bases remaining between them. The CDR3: CAWSFLRELFF. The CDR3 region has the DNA TGTGCCTGGAGTTTTCTGCGGGAGCTGTTTTTT.

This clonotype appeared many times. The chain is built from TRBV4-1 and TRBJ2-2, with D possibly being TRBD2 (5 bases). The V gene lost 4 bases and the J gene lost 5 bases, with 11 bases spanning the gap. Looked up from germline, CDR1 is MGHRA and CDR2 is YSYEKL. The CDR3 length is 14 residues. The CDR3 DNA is TGCGCCAGCAGCCCCCAGCGAGGGACCGGGGAGCTGTTTTTT. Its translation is CASSPQRGTGELFF.

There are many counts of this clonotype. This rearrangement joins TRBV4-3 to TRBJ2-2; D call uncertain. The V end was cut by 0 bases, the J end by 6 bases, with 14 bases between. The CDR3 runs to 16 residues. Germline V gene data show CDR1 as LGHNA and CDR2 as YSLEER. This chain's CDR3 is CASSQDLLSQPGELFF. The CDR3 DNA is TGCGCCAGCAGCCAAGATCTCCTCTCCCAACCCGGGGAGCTGTTTTTT.

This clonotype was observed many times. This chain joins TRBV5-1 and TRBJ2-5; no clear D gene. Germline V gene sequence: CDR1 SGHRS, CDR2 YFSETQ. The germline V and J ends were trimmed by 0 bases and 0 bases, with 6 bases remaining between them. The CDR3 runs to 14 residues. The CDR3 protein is CASSLGPYQETQYF. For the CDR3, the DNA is TGCGCCAGCAGCTTGGGCCCTTACCAAGAGACCCAGTACTTC.

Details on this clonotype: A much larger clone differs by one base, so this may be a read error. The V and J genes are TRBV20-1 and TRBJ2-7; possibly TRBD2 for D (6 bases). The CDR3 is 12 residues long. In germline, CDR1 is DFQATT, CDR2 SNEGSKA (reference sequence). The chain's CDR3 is CRSSNRRGEQYF. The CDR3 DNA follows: TGCAGATCCTCCAATAGGCGGGGCGAGCAGTACTTC.

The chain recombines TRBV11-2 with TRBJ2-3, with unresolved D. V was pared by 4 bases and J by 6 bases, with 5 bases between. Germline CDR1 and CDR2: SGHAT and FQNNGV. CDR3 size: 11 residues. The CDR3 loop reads CASSSGDTQYF. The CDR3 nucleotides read TGTGCCAGCAGCTCTGGTGATACGCAGTATTTT.